The rows below give T cell receptor beta chains drawn from one sample of a study of blood T cell repertoires in COVID-19. Sequencing was performed with immunoSEQ multiplex PCR; in TCRdb, only in-frame clones are kept and a portion is missing. The sample holds a few hundred thousand clones, roughly 82% seen once. Sequencing was done on a sample of peripheral blood. These receptors were taken from a woman in her thirties or forties who had recovered from COVID-19. Each CDR3 is given with its conserved first and last residue. A D gene is named only where the DNA matches it firmly. Clone size is given for some rows only: seen once, a few or many times, or a class if the clone is expanded.

j_call | d_call | clone_size | cdr3_length | v_call | cdr3_aa | cdr3_nt
TRBJ2-7 | - | - | 12 | TRBV7-2 | CASSMTAYEQYF | TGTGCCAGCAGCATGACAGCTTACGAGCAGTACTTC
TRBJ1-1 | - | - | 15 | TRBV7-9 | CASRKKVEGHTEAFF | TGTGCCAGCAGAAAAAAGGTGGAGGGCCACACTGAAGCTTTCTTT
TRBJ2-3 | - | - | 14 | TRBV10-3 | CAISEPAREDTQYF | TGTGCCATCAGTGAGCCCGCCCGTGAGGATACGCAGTATTTT
TRBJ1-4 | - | - | 15 | TRBV6-5 | CASSQPTVMAEKLFF | TGTGCCAGCAGTCAGCCGACAGTTATGGCAGAAAAACTGTTTTTT
TRBJ2-3 | - | - | 14 | TRBV5-1 | CASSLGQSGDTQYF | TGCGCCAGCAGCTTGGGGCAGTCGGGAGATACGCAGTATTTT
TRBJ2-7 | TRBD1 | - | 18 | TRBV2 | CASSDLRRLSGQGLARYF | TGTGCCAGCAGTGATCTTCGTCGTCTTTCGGGACAGGGTTTGGCGCGGTACTTC
TRBJ1-2 | - | - | 12 | TRBV7-2 | CASSPRGYGYTF | TGTGCCAGCAGCCCGCGCGGCTATGGCTACACCTTC
TRBJ1-1 | - | - | 15 | TRBV2 | CASSGQPGLSTEAFF | TGTGCCAGCAGTGGGCAACCAGGGTTGTCGACTGAAGCTTTCTTT
TRBJ2-3 | TRBD1 | - | 16 | TRBV28 | CASNVPGQGATDTQYF | TGTGCCAGCAATGTGCCGGGACAGGGGGCAACAGATACGCAGTATTTT
TRBJ1-5 | - | - | 18 | TRBV19 | CASSSGLPFLLSNQPQHF | TGTGCCAGTAGTAGTGGACTGCCCTTCCTCCTTAGCAATCAGCCCCAGCATTTT
TRBJ1-1 | - | few | 12 | TRBV28 | CASSLSGPGAFF | TGTGCCAGCAGTCTTTCAGGGCCCGGGGCTTTCTTT
TRBJ1-1 | TRBD1 | few | 14 | TRBV7-2 | CASNTQGAKAEAFF | TGTGCCAGCAACACCCAGGGGGCGAAGGCTGAAGCTTTCTTT
TRBJ2-5 | TRBD1 | - | 16 | TRBV3-1/TRBV3-2 | CASSRRGDRGKETQYF | TGTGCCAGCAGCCGCCGTGGGGACAGGGGGAAAGAGACCCAGTACTTC
TRBJ2-7 | TRBD1 | - | 14 | TRBV14 | CASSRQGLAYEQYF | TGTGCCAGCAGCAGACAGGGGTTAGCCTACGAGCAGTACTTC
TRBJ1-1 | - | - | 14 | TRBV11-2 | CASSLEGTFTEAFF | TGTGCCAGCAGCTTAGAGGGCACTTTCACTGAAGCTTTCTTT
TRBJ2-1 | TRBD1 | - | 14 | TRBV19 | CASSMTGENNEQFF | TGTGCCAGTAGTATGACAGGGGAAAACAATGAGCAGTTCTTC
TRBJ2-7 | - | - | 15 | TRBV5-1 | CASSLNSGISYEQYF | TGCGCCAGCAGCCTGAATTCAGGTATCTCCTACGAGCAGTACTTC
TRBJ1-2 | - | once | 13 | TRBV6-1 | CASSEAGGGCYTF | TGTGCCAGCAGTGAAGCTGGGGGAGGGTGCTACACCTTC
TRBJ1-2 | - | - | 16 | TRBV28 | CASSFAGIVANYGYTF | TGTGCCAGCAGTTTCGCCGGGATTGTTGCTAACTATGGCTACACCTTC
TRBJ1-3 | - | once | 13 | TRBV30 | CAWQRSSGNTIYF | TGTGCCTGGCAGAGGAGCTCTGGAAACACCATATATTTT
TRBJ2-2 | TRBD2 | - | 15 | TRBV9 | CASTPGSGVTGELFF | TGTGCCAGCACCCCGGGGAGCGGGGTAACCGGGGAGCTGTTTTTT
TRBJ1-5 | TRBD1 | - | 15 | TRBV28 | CASSPQGAGNQPQHF | TGTGCCAGCAGTCCACAGGGGGCGGGTAATCAGCCCCAGCATTTT
TRBJ2-1 | - | once | 16 | TRBV21-1 | CASSNNQVGSYNEQFF | TGTGCCAGCAGCAATAATCAGGTAGGCTCCTACAATGAGCAGTTCTTC
TRBJ1-2 | TRBD1 | - | 12 | TRBV19 | CASSPTGEGYTF | TGTGCCAGTAGTCCAACAGGGGAAGGCTACACCTTC
TRBJ2-6 | - | once | 18 | TRBV5-5 | CASRLGHLSPSGANVLTF | TGTGCCAGCAGGCTGGGACACCTATCCCCCTCTGGGGCCAACGTCCTGACTTTC
TRBJ1-1 | - | - | 13 | TRBV9 | CASSVAADTEAFF | TGTGCCAGCAGCGTAGCTGCGGACACTGAAGCTTTCTTT
TRBJ2-7 | - | - | 15 | TRBV28 | CASRPLAGRTYEQYF | TGTGCCAGCAGACCGCTTGCGGGGCGAACCTACGAGCAGTACTTC
TRBJ2-7 | - | - | 16 | TRBV10-3 | CAISSPNSYTSPEQYF | TGTGCCATCAGTTCCCCCAATAGCTATACGAGCCCCGAGCAGTACTTC
TRBJ2-4 | - | once | 15 | TRBV10-2 | CASSDYPRGKNIQYF | TGCGCCAGCAGTGACTACCCGCGAGGAAAAAACATTCAGTACTTC
TRBJ2-1 | - | - | 12 | TRBV28 | CASSLVDNEQFF | TGTGCCAGCAGTTTGGTAGACAATGAGCAGTTCTTC
TRBJ2-7 | - | - | 16 | TRBV5-1 | CASSPLVQGGSYEQYF | TGCGCCAGCAGCCCTTTGGTTCAGGGGGGTTCCTACGAGCAGTACTTC
TRBJ2-1 | - | - | 12 | TRBV28 | CASNDGANEQFF | TGTGCCAGCAATGATGGGGCCAATGAGCAGTTCTTC